These 30 T cell receptor beta chains share one sample of origin, sequenced in a study of blood T cell repertoires in COVID-19. Repertoires were generated with immunoSEQ multiplex PCR, while TCRdb's copy carries only in-frame clones and drops some. The sample shows 150,000 to 200,000 clones, 80% to 90% of them seen only once. The sequenced material came from peripheral blood. These receptors were taken from a man between 18 and 29 years old who had recovered from COVID-19.

The chain joins TRBV27 to TRBJ1-1; 7 positions match TRBD1. V dropped 9 bases and J dropped 0; count of bases not matched to a gene: 10. The CDR3 consists of 15 residues. Germline loops: CDR1 MNHEY, CDR2 SMNVEV (reference sequence). As DNA, the CDR3 is TGTGCCAGTCGTGGACAGGAACTCATGAACACTGAAGCTTTCTTT. It encodes CASRGQELMNTEAFF.

This sequence joins TRBV4-1 and TRBJ1-2; D uncertain. From germline, CDR1 is MGHRA and CDR2 YSYEKL. Trimming took 4 bases from V and 7 from J, leaving 22 bases between them. The CDR3 sequence is 16 residues long. The CDR3: CASSLIPGPGDSGYTF. The DNA of the CDR3 is TGCGCCAGCAGCCTTATTCCGGGCCCCGGGGATTCTGGCTACACCTTC.

The chain combines TRBV7-2 with TRBJ2-1, with a possible D match to TRBD1 (5 bases). The CDR3 extends over 17 amino acids. Germline CDR1 and CDR2: SGHTA and FQGNSA. V gave up 3 bases and J gave up 0 bases, with 15 bases separating them. CDR3 bases: TGTGCCAGCAGCTTCCCTAAGTGGGGCAGCTCCTACAATGAGCAGTTCTTC. Translation: CASSFPKWGSSYNEQFF.

Note on this clone: The sample contains more than one DNA sequence encoding this CDR3. The chain carries TRBV3-1 (or the pseudogene TRBV3-2) and TRBJ1-1; the match to TRBD1 covers 10 bases. Germline assignment: CDR1 LGHDT and CDR2 YNNKEL (reference sequence). V gave up 3 bases and J gave up 4 bases; unmatched junction bases: 5. The CDR3 has 15 amino acids. CDR3 sequence: CASSQDRTGGTEAFF. The CDR3 nucleotides read TGTGCCAGCAGCCAGGACCGGACAGGGGGCACTGAAGCTTTCTTT.

The chain is built from TRBV7-8 and TRBJ2-7, with D possibly TRBD2 on 6 matching bases. The V and J ends lost 1 base and 3 bases respectively, with 16 bases between them. This CDR3 has 16 amino acids. Germline CDR1 reads SGHVS; CDR2 reads FQNEAQ. The CDR3 nucleotides read TGTGCCAGCAGCTTAGTGACTAGTGGGGTCGTCTACGAGCAGTACTTC. This translates into CASSLVTSGVVYEQYF.

This clone came up a few times. CDR3 sequence reads: CASSRLFELWIKNGQDSYEQYF. CDR3 nucleotide sequence: TGTGCCAGCAGTCGACTTTTTGAGCTCTGGATAAAAAACGGCCAGGACTCCTACGAGCAGTACTTC. The chain recombines TRBV6-6 with TRBJ2-7; no firm D call. Germline V lookup: CDR1 MNHNY, CDR2 SVGAGI (reference sequence). CDR3 size: 22 residues. V lost 5 bases, J lost 0 bases, and 35 bases lay in between.

The chain is built from TRBV5-1 and TRBJ1-1; D unresolved. The CDR3 length is 13 residues. Germline lookup yields CDR1 SGHRS and CDR2 YFSETQ. Trimming cost V 2 bases and J 10 bases, with 15 bases left between them. The CDR3 sequence: CASSFDTRDRAFF. CDR3 DNA sequence: TGCGCCAGCAGCTTCGATACTAGGGATCGAGCTTTCTTT.

This chain joins TRBV28 and TRBJ1-1; maybe TRBD1 (5 bases). Germline V lookup: CDR1 MDHEN, CDR2 SYDVKM. The CDR3 is made up of 13 amino acids. V was shortened by 4 bases and J by 8 bases, with 14 bases between the two germline ends. The CDR3 is CASSSTGRGEAFF. The CDR3, as DNA: TGTGCCAGCAGTTCCACGGGGCGGGGGGAAGCTTTCTTT.

The chain employs TRBV5-8 and TRBJ2-3; possible D gene TRBD2, 6 bases. V was trimmed by 4 bases and J by 6 bases, leaving 18 bases between them. The CDR3 contains 15 residues. Germline lookup yields CDR1 SGHTS and CDR2 YDEGEE. Here the CDR3 reads CASSGGVRVQDTQYF. The CDR3, as DNA: TGTGCCAGCAGCGGAGGGGTTCGGGTTCAGGATACGCAGTATTTT.

This clone turned up a few times. This chain links TRBV11-2 with TRBJ2-2; no definite D call. This CDR3 is built from 14 residues. V was clipped by 5 bases and J by 4 bases, with 11 bases between them. CDR1 is SGHAT, CDR2 FQNNGV, per germline. The CDR3 bases are TGTGCCAGCAGCCCCTCCGGTCTCACCGGGGAGCTGTTTTTT. Translated, it gives CASSPSGLTGELFF.

CDR3 sequence (DNA): TGTGCCAGTAGAGCCCCGGGACACTTAATGGGGACCCAGTACTTC. It encodes CASRAPGHLMGTQYF. The J gene is TRBJ2-5, the V gene TRBV19, with TRBD1 as a possible D gene (6 bases). Per the germline V gene, CDR1 is LNHDA and CDR2 is SQIVND (reference sequence). The CDR3 totals 15 residues. The V and J ends lost 6 bases and 7 bases respectively, with 21 bases between them.

The V and J genes are TRBV18 and TRBJ2-1; D gene ambiguous. The CDR3 consists of 16 residues. The germline gives CDR1 KGHSH, CDR2 LQKENI. Trimming stripped 2 bases from V and 2 bases from J, with 13 bases between. The CDR3 spells CASSPFKSETYNEQFF. CDR3 sequence (DNA): TGTGCCAGCTCACCATTTAAATCCGAGACCTACAATGAGCAGTTCTTC.

This clone occurred a few times. The chain uses TRBV28 and TRBJ2-2, with TRBD2 as a possible D gene (5 bases). CDR3 length: 20 residues. Germline CDR1 is MDHEN and CDR2 is SYDVKM. Trimming removed 3 bases at V and 3 bases at J, with 26 bases between. DNA for the CDR3: TGTGCCAGCAGTTTCGTCAGGTGGAGGTGGCGGAAGACTTACACCGGGGAGCTGTTTTTT. This gives the protein CASSFVRWRWRKTYTGELFF.

This chain uses TRBV21-1 with TRBJ1-2. TRBV21-1 is shown as a pseudogene. The CDR3 loop spans 16 amino acids. In nucleotides, the CDR3 is TGTGCCAGCACTTACAAAGAGGAGGGGCACGGCTATGGCTACACCTTC. Protein sequence: CASTYKEEGHGYGYTF.

CDR3 DNA sequence: TGTGCCACCAGCTTTCGTCCCGGGACATTTTCCGACGAGCAGTACTTC. It specifies CATSFRPGTFSDEQYF. This chain connects TRBV15 to TRBJ2-7, with D possibly matching TRBD1 (6 bases). Trimming took off 5 bases at V and 5 bases at J, with 22 bases between the two ends. The CDR3 is 16 residues long. The V gene's germline CDR1 is LNHNV and CDR2 YYDKDF (reference sequence).

V is TRBV7-2 and J is TRBJ2-5; 12 bases align to TRBD2. The V segment lost 5 bases and the J segment 2 bases; nucleotides outside the gene matches: 9. CDR3 size: 17 residues. Germline CDR1 reads SGHTA; CDR2 reads FQGNSA. This CDR3 is CASSGRWTSGEQETQYF. Here the CDR3 DNA reads TGTGCCAGCAGCGGACGATGGACTAGCGGGGAGCAAGAGACCCAGTACTTC. Drawing the rest from reference TRBV7-2 and TRBJ2-5, the complete variable domain is GAGVSQSPSNKVTEKGKDVELRCDPISGHTALYWYRQSLGQGLEFLIYFQGNSAPDKSGLPSDRFSAERTGGSVSTLTIQRTQQEDSAVYLCASSGRWTSGEQETQYFGPGTRLLVL.

V and J are TRBV10-3 and TRBJ1-4; D is undetermined. The germline V gene encodes CDR1 ENHRY and CDR2 SYGVKD. CDR3 length equals 13 residues. The V and J ends lost 2 bases and 5 bases respectively, with 6 bases between them. In DNA, the CDR3 is TGTGCCATCAGTGAGCGTGAGAATGAAAAACTGTTTTTT. Amino acids: CAISERENEKLFF.

On this clone itself: Mismatch with germline at one junction end may stem from a read error. The J gene is TRBJ1-1, the V gene TRBV19; TRBD1 matches 10 bases. The length of the CDR3 is 15 residues. Germline V CDR1 and CDR2: LNHDA, SQIVND (reference sequence). For the CDR3, the DNA is TGTGCCAGTAGTAACCCTCGACAGGGGGCCCCTGAGGCTTTCTTT. This gives the protein CASSNPRQGAPEAFF.

V is TRBV18 and J is TRBJ2-1; 11 positions agree with TRBD1. From germline, CDR1 is KGHSH and CDR2 LQKENI. This CDR3 has 15 amino acids. With 5 bases clipped from V and 8 bases from J, the junction kept 8 bases outside the gene matches. CDR3 DNA: TGTGCCAGCTCATCCTACGGGACAGGGGGATATGAGCAGTTCTTC. It yields the protein CASSSYGTGGYEQFF.

A single count supports this clone. This sequence joins TRBV24-1 and TRBJ2-2; D remains ambiguous. Trimming took 5 bases from V and 7 from J, leaving 10 bases between them. Germline V gene lookup returns CDR1 KGHDR and CDR2 SFDVKD. This CDR3 contains 13 residues. This CDR3 reads CATSGHSSGELFF. As DNA, the CDR3 is TGTGCCACCAGTGGTCACAGCAGCGGGGAGCTGTTTTTT.

This chain uses TRBV11-2 with TRBJ2-3, with D unresolved. V was pared by 3 bases and J by 0 bases, with 10 bases between. The CDR3 length is 15 residues. Per germline, CDR1 SGHAT and CDR2 FQNNGV. The CDR3 region has the DNA TGTGCCAGCAGCTTCACTCTCACTAGCACAGATACGCAGTATTTT. Protein: CASSFTLTSTDTQYF.

This clone occurred once. The genes are TRBV6-2 or TRBV6-3 and TRBJ1-2; D gene unclear. In germline, CDR1 is MNHEY, CDR2 SVGEGT. V gave up 2 bases and J gave up 11 bases, with 12 bases separating them. The CDR3 contains 12 residues. The CDR3: CASSYGQQTYTF. Here the CDR3 DNA reads TGTGCCAGCAGTTACGGGCAGCAAACTTACACCTTC.

This rearrangement joins TRBV28 to TRBJ1-5; 8 positions match TRBD1. V shed 5 bases and J 7 bases; nucleotides not matched to a gene: 4. Looked up from germline, CDR1 is MDHEN and CDR2 is SYDVKM. CDR3 length: 13 residues. The CDR3, as DNA: TGTGCCAGCAGTCAGGACAGGGTCCAGCCCCAGCATTTT. Encoded protein: CASSQDRVQPQHF.

The chain employs TRBV18 and TRBJ2-7; 9 bases are a match to TRBD2. J lost 0 bases, V lost 4 bases, and 13 bases had no gene match. Germline V gene sequence: CDR1 KGHSH, CDR2 LQKENI. The CDR3 has 18 amino acids. The chain's CDR3 is CASSLQGSPLAGSYEQYF. CDR3 DNA: TGTGCCAGCTCACTACAGGGGTCCCCACTAGCGGGCTCCTACGAGCAGTACTTC. Filled out from reference TRBV18 and TRBJ2-7, the complete variable domain reads NAGVMQNPRHLVRRRGQEARLRCSPMKGHSHVYWYRQLPEEGLKFMVYLQKENIIDESGMPKERFSAEFPKEGPSILRIQQVVRGDSAAYFCASSLQGSPLAGSYEQYFGPGTRLTVT.

This clone was picked up a small number of times. V usage is TRBV15 and J usage is TRBJ2-7, with D unresolved. The ends were cut back, 0 bases at V and 3 bases at J, with 6 bases in the middle. The CDR3 is 13 amino acids. Germline assignment: CDR1 LNHNV and CDR2 YYDKDF (reference sequence). The CDR3 region has the DNA TGTGCCACCAGCAGAGAAAATAGCTACGAGCAGTACTTC. Amino acid sequence: CATSRENSYEQYF.

This chain uses TRBV10-1 with TRBJ2-3; a possible D gene is TRBD2 (7 bases). Per germline, CDR1 WNHNN and CDR2 SYGVQD (reference sequence). The ends were cut back, 0 bases at V and 0 bases at J, with 13 bases in the middle. The CDR3 consists of 17 residues. The CDR3 DNA is TGCGCCAGCAGTGAGTCGACGGGGGGCTATAGCACAGATACGCAGTATTTT. Its translation is CASSESTGGYSTDTQYF.

This clone was seen at least ten times. The chain uses TRBV2 and TRBJ1-6; TRBD1 matches 9 bases. Germline V gene sequence: CDR1 SNHLY, CDR2 FYNNEI. V lost 4 bases and J lost 8; bases outside the gene matches: 3. The CDR3 sequence is 14 residues long. CDR3 protein: CASSGGTGYSPLHF. Here the CDR3 DNA reads TGTGCCAGCAGTGGCGGGACAGGGTATTCACCCCTCCACTTT.

The rearrangement links TRBV28 to TRBJ1-2, with 7 bases matching TRBD1. Germline trimming cut 6 bases from V and 7 bases from J; bases unmatched to any gene: 14. The CDR3 consists of 15 residues. Germline V gene sequence: CDR1 MDHEN, CDR2 SYDVKM. The CDR3 sequence is CASSLEGAPFGGYTF. CDR3 nucleotide sequence: TGTGCCAGCAGCCTAGAGGGGGCACCCTTCGGTGGCTACACCTTC.

The gene calls are TRBV9 and TRBJ1-1, with D uncertain. The CDR3 sequence is 14 residues long. CDR1 is SGDLS and CDR2 is YYNGEE in the germline V gene. V lost 0 bases, J lost 1 base, and 7 bases lay in between. The DNA for the CDR3 is TGTGCCAGCAGCGTAGAATTGGCGAACACTGAAGCTTTCTTT. This encodes CASSVELANTEAFF.

The chain recombines TRBV10-3 with TRBJ2-6; TRBD1 matches 8 bases. CDR3 size: 17 residues. The V gene's germline CDR1 is ENHRY and CDR2 SYGVKD. Trimming cost V 9 bases and J 0 bases; bases outside gene matches: 10. CDR3 coding DNA: TGTGCCATGAGAGGACAGGGCGAAAACTCTGGGGCCAACGTCCTGACTTTC. Translated: CAMRGQGENSGANVLTF.